This T cell receptor (beta chain) was captured by sequencing in a study of neurological immune-mediated disorders. This clonotype occurred many times. Synthesis of cDNA was carried out by template-switch 5'RACE. The reaction used 10-nucleotide random UMIs. In each sequencing run, over 170 million TCR-beta sequences were generated from 15-18 subjects. A single record per CDR3 protein comes from TCRdb applying MiXCR to the 5' RACE reads. The sample records approximately 31,000 distinct CDR3 sequences, approximately 4.5% being singletons. The V and J ends lost 4 bases and 3 bases, in that order; junction bases with no gene match: 4. Per germline, CDR1 MGHDK and CDR2 SYGVNS. This CDR3 has 15 residues.

The receptor was derived from a man aged 18 to 29 in good health. Source material: PBMCs. This chain joins TRBV25-1 and TRBJ2-2, with 8 bases aligning to TRBD1. Written as DNA, the CDR3 is TGTGCCAGCAGTGTAGACAGGGGATACACCGGGGAGCTGTTTTTT. Residues: CASSVDRGYTGELFF.